This TCR beta chain is drawn from a study of cytomegalovirus exposure and HLA in healthy donors. J lost 5 bases, V lost 4 bases, and 7 bases had no gene match. This CDR3 region has 14 residues. Germline loops: CDR1 SGDLS, CDR2 YYNGEE. Amplification used 60 Vbeta primers and 13 Jbeta primers. The assay was immunoSEQ multiplex PCR, and TCRdb's table has in-frame clones only and misses some. Of about 170,000 clones in the sample, over 65% were seen once. The rearrangement links TRBV9 to TRBJ1-1; the match to TRBD1 covers 8 bases. This clonotype originated in a female donor in good health and CMV-seronegative. Sequenced material: PBMCs. CDR3 in DNA: TGTGCCAGCAGCCCGGGGACAGGTTTTACTGAAGCTTTCTTT. Translated, it gives CASSPGTGFTEAFF.